Listed below are T cell receptor beta chains from one sample, sequenced in a study of T cell changes during pregnancy in multiple sclerosis. Using immunoSEQ multiplex PCR, the repertoire was profiled, and TCRdb retains in-frame clones only, with some absent. The data show 85,000 to 100,000 clones, 93% seen once. Sequenced material: peripheral blood, taken after pregnancy. The receptors derive from a female donor with multiple sclerosis, enrolled in a pregnancy study. The conserved cysteine and the conserved F or W are not part of the CDR3 here. Each record gives: V gene, J gene, CDR3 protein.

V gene: TRBV6-6
J gene: TRBJ2-1
CDR3 protein: ASRGQGSSYNEQF

V gene: TRBV5-4
J gene: TRBJ2-1
CDR3 protein: ASSLGTSGGGNEQF

V gene: TRBV11-2
J gene: TRBJ2-3
CDR3 protein: ASSWGASGSLDTQY

V gene: TRBV6-6
J gene: TRBJ2-7
CDR3 protein: ASRFRGEQY

V gene: TRBV11-2
J gene: TRBJ1-3
CDR3 protein: ASSPLQGSGNTIY

V gene: TRBV7-2
J gene: TRBJ2-3
CDR3 protein: ASSLIGGADTQY

V gene: TRBV11-3
J gene: TRBJ2-7
CDR3 protein: ASSLGHRPPYEQY

V gene: TRBV28
J gene: TRBJ1-1
CDR3 protein: ASSPGSNTEAF

V gene: TRBV5-1
J gene: TRBJ2-7
CDR3 protein: ASNLDPGRKLHEQY

V gene: TRBV2
J gene: TRBJ1-1
CDR3 protein: ASKEGFRRSEAF

V gene: TRBV11-2
J gene: TRBJ2-3
CDR3 protein: ASSLEAGGPTDTQY

V gene: TRBV19
J gene: TRBJ2-2
CDR3 protein: ASSNQGAQTGELF

V gene: TRBV6-6
J gene: TRBJ2-5
CDR3 protein: ASGSRLAGLQETQY

V gene: TRBV7-2
J gene: TRBJ2-1
CDR3 protein: ASRSGTSINNEQF

V gene: TRBV6-1
J gene: TRBJ2-7
CDR3 protein: ASSEGQGSSYEQY

V gene: TRBV6-1
J gene: TRBJ2-1
CDR3 protein: ASSDRLTYNEQF

V gene: TRBV5-1
J gene: TRBJ2-1
CDR3 protein: ASSLTSGGIDEQF

V gene: TRBV19
J gene: TRBJ1-1
CDR3 protein: ASRPGTGYTEAF

V gene: TRBV7-9
J gene: TRBJ2-1
CDR3 protein: ASSLGSAGEGDEQF

V gene: TRBV30
J gene: TRBJ2-2
CDR3 protein: AWRPPSGRAKGAGELF

V gene: TRBV5-1
J gene: TRBJ1-1
CDR3 protein: ASSLGGGFTEAF

V gene: TRBV10-2
J gene: TRBJ2-7
CDR3 protein: ASSVSGRMYEQY

V gene: TRBV27
J gene: TRBJ1-2
CDR3 protein: ASSLTQTARYGYT

V gene: TRBV4-2
J gene: TRBJ2-1
CDR3 protein: ASSQQLGGRARNEQF

V gene: TRBV13
J gene: TRBJ2-1
CDR3 protein: ASSLVASGRYQV

V gene: TRBV18
J gene: TRBJ2-7
CDR3 protein: ASSPNGGAEQY

V gene: TRBV6-5
J gene: TRBJ1-5
CDR3 protein: ASSYEGNQPQH

V gene: TRBV9
J gene: TRBJ2-3
CDR3 protein: ASSERGERLQSPDTQY

V gene: TRBV19
J gene: TRBJ2-2
CDR3 protein: ASKEKPRTGNTGELF

V gene: TRBV30
J gene: TRBJ2-2
CDR3 protein: AWSVQPSGELF

V gene: TRBV18
J gene: TRBJ2-2
CDR3 protein: ASSRNVLGLASSGELF

V gene: TRBV7-2
J gene: TRBJ2-7
CDR3 protein: ASSPMAGDRHEQY

V gene: TRBV28
J gene: TRBJ2-1
CDR3 protein: ASSPLISGRGYNEQF

V gene: TRBV19
J gene: TRBJ2-7
CDR3 protein: ASSIAESSYEQY

V gene: TRBV27
J gene: TRBJ2-1
CDR3 protein: ASSLLAGDYNEQF

V gene: TRBV27
J gene: TRBJ2-7
CDR3 protein: ASKGLAGGGQY

V gene: TRBV11-2
J gene: TRBJ1-4
CDR3 protein: ASRFGQGRAGANEKLF

V gene: TRBV27
J gene: TRBJ1-1
CDR3 protein: ASSPFRENTEAF